These T cell receptor beta chains were read from a single sample in a study of blood T cell repertoires in COVID-19. TCRdb keeps only in-frame clones here, not all; method: immunoSEQ multiplex PCR. The repertoire consists of nearly 300,000 clones, with roughly 84% occurring once and the leading ten covering roughly 1.5%. The sample comprised peripheral blood. These receptors originate from a human donor with COVID-19, enrolled during active disease. The donor label of this sample is uncertain. CDR3s include the opening cysteine and the closing phenylalanine or tryptophan. The D gene is left open where the match is weak. Size is omitted from some rows. Given values are once, few, many or a class for expanded clones.

CASSLGGAAGGYEQYF | TGCGCCAGCAGCTTGGGAGGGGCAGCGGGAGGTTACGAGCAGTACTTC | TRBV5-1 | TRBD2 | TRBJ2-7 | -
CASSPIQGWETQYF | TGTGCCAGCTCACCGATACAGGGCTGGGAGACCCAGTACTTC | TRBV18 | - | TRBJ2-5 | -
CAWRMTGTEQPQHF | TGTGCCTGGAGGATGACAGGGACGGAACAGCCCCAGCATTTT | TRBV30 | TRBD1 | TRBJ1-5 | once
CASSFPGTGSNTEAFF | TGTGCCAGCAGTTTTCCCGGGACAGGTTCTAACACTGAAGCTTTCTTT | TRBV28 | TRBD1 | TRBJ1-1 | -
CASSSDRHIQYF | TGTGCCAGCAGCAGCGACAGGCACATTCAGTACTTC | TRBV14 | - | TRBJ2-4 | -
CASSSQVGNTEAFF | TGCGCCAGCAGCTCTCAGGTCGGGAACACTGAAGCTTTCTTT | TRBV5-1 | - | TRBJ1-1 | few
CASSYSGGGGGSPLHF | TGTGCCAGCAGTTACTCGGGGGGGGGCGGCGGTTCACCCCTCCACTTT | TRBV6-5 | - | TRBJ1-6 | -
CASGLDRGLNGYTF | TGTGCCAGCGGCTTGGACAGGGGGCTAAATGGCTACACCTTC | TRBV27 | TRBD1 | TRBJ1-2 | once
CASTSLAGSYNEQFF | TGTGCCAGCACCAGCCTAGCGGGGTCCTACAATGAGCAGTTCTTC | TRBV6-5 | TRBD2 | TRBJ2-1 | -
CASRWGQGSSYEQYF | TGTGCCAGCAGGTGGGGACAGGGGTCCTCCTACGAGCAGTACTTC | TRBV2 | TRBD1 | TRBJ2-7 | few
CASSPEGAQSTEAFF | TGTGCCAGCAGCCCCGAGGGGGCCCAAAGCACTGAAGCTTTCTTT | TRBV9 | TRBD1 | TRBJ1-1 | once
CASSLIQGVGRRYEQYF | TGTGCCAGCAGTTTGATACAGGGCGTCGGGCGCCGCTACGAGCAGTACTTC | TRBV27 | - | TRBJ2-7 | -
CASSIPAGINEKLFF | TGTGCCAGCAGCATCCCTGCAGGGATCAATGAAAAACTGTTTTTT | TRBV28 | - | TRBJ1-4 | -
CASRRRDRSFTDTQYF | TGTGCCAGCAGACGCCGGGACAGATCTTTCACAGATACGCAGTATTTT | TRBV27 | TRBD1 | TRBJ2-3 | -
CASSQEHTIPSYGYTF | TGCGCCAGCAGCCAAGAACACACCATACCATCCTATGGCTACACCTTC | TRBV4-1 | - | TRBJ1-2 | -
CASSPGLTYEQYF | TGTGCCAGCTCACCGGGCCTCACCTACGAGCAGTACTTC | TRBV18 | - | TRBJ2-7 | -
CASSLGTSGGFF | TGTGCCAGCAGTTTAGGGACATCAGGGGGGTTCTTC | TRBV28 | TRBD1 | TRBJ2-1 | -
CASRAPGANTGELFF | TGTGCCAGCAGGGCCCCGGGGGCGAACACCGGGGAGCTGTTTTTT | TRBV6-5 | - | TRBJ2-2 | once
CASSSLGGVTGELFF | TGTGCCAGCAGCTCACTCGGAGGGGTCACCGGGGAGCTGTTTTTT | TRBV5-4 | - | TRBJ2-2 | -
CAWSADRANEKLFF | TGTGCCTGGAGTGCGGACAGGGCGAATGAAAAACTGTTTTTT | TRBV30 | TRBD1 | TRBJ1-4 | -
CASSSPSGLVRTDTQYF | TGTGCCAGCAGTTCTCCGTCGGGACTAGTCAGGACAGATACGCAGTATTTT | TRBV28 | TRBD2 | TRBJ2-3 | -
CASSFSIEQYF | TGTGCCAGCAGTTTTAGTATCGAGCAGTACTTC | TRBV25-1 | - | TRBJ2-7 | -
CASSYTQRGGELFF | TGTGCCAGCAGTTATACGCAGCGGGGCGGGGAGCTGTTTTTT | TRBV6-6 | TRBD2 | TRBJ2-2 | -
CASSPQGESNYGYTF | TGTGCCAGCAGTCCCCAGGGGGAATCTAACTATGGCTACACCTTC | TRBV16 | TRBD1 | TRBJ1-2 | -
CASSINHGDPEAFF | TGTGCCAGTAGTATAAATCACGGAGACCCTGAAGCTTTCTTT | TRBV19 | - | TRBJ1-1 | -
CATSSWDRDPREQYF | TGTGCCACCAGCAGTTGGGACAGGGACCCCCGCGAGCAGTACTTC | TRBV15 | TRBD1 | TRBJ2-7 | -
CASSGTGNNQPQHF | TGTGCCAGCTCAGGGACAGGGAACAATCAGCCCCAGCATTTT | TRBV18 | TRBD1 | TRBJ1-5 | once
CASSLASGRAMETQYF | TGTGCCAGCAGCTTGGCTAGCGGGAGGGCCATGGAGACCCAGTACTTC | TRBV5-4 | TRBD2 | TRBJ2-5 | -
CASSLATGVTETQYF | TGCGCCAGCAGCTTGGCGACAGGGGTAACAGAGACCCAGTACTTC | TRBV5-1 | TRBD1 | TRBJ2-5 | -
CASSLSYATDTQYF | TGTGCCAGCAGTTTATCCTATGCCACAGATACGCAGTATTTT | TRBV27 | - | TRBJ2-3 | -
CASSPIRTGNNYGYTF | TGTGCCAGCAGCCCAATCCGGACAGGGAACAACTATGGCTACACCTTC | TRBV5-4 | TRBD1 | TRBJ1-2 | -
CASSLGVGASKAFF | TGTGCCAGCAGCTTAGGGGTAGGGGCTTCGAAAGCTTTCTTT | TRBV11-2 | - | TRBJ1-1 | few
CASSAGRSRDEQYF | TGTGCCAGCAGCGCGGGCCGGTCGAGAGACGAGCAGTACTTC | TRBV5-4 | - | TRBJ2-7 | -
CASSNRTGGNYGYTF | TGTGCTAGCAGCAACAGGACAGGGGGCAACTATGGCTACACCTTC | TRBV7-7 | TRBD1 | TRBJ1-2 | -
CATTRPSSYEQYF | TGTGCCACCACCCGTCCGAGCTCCTACGAGCAGTACTTC | TRBV11-1 | - | TRBJ2-7 | -
CASSFPQFYSGSLSYEQYF | TGTGCCAGCAGTTTCCCCCAGTTTTATAGCGGGTCCCTCTCCTACGAGCAGTACTTC | TRBV28 | TRBD2 | TRBJ2-7 | -
CASLGSGIYTGELFF | TGTGCCAGTCTGGGTAGCGGGATTTACACCGGGGAGCTGTTTTTT | TRBV19 | TRBD2 | TRBJ2-2 | -
CASRNRVAEAFF | TGTGCCAGCAGGAACAGGGTCGCTGAAGCTTTCTTT | TRBV12-3/TRBV12-4 | - | TRBJ1-1 | -
CASSDRENSPLHF | TGTGCCAGCAGTGACCGCGAAAATTCACCCCTCCACTTT | TRBV25-1 | - | TRBJ1-6 | once
CASSVDNSNYGYTF | TGTGCCAGCAGCGTGGACAACTCAAACTATGGCTACACCTTC | TRBV9 | - | TRBJ1-2 | -
CASRPQREPRNEQFF | TGTGCCAGTAGGCCCCAGCGGGAGCCCCGGAATGAGCAGTTCTTC | TRBV19 | TRBD2 | TRBJ2-1 | -
CASMFLMSTGDSYEQYF | TGCGCCAGCATGTTTTTAATGTCGACAGGGGATTCCTACGAGCAGTACTTC | TRBV5-1 | TRBD1 | TRBJ2-7 | -
CASSLISNYGYTF | TGTGCCAGCAGCTTAATTAGTAACTATGGCTACACCTTC | TRBV11-2 | - | TRBJ1-2 | few
CASSRTGWNTEAFF | TGTGCCAGCAGCCGGACAGGGTGGAACACTGAAGCTTTCTTT | TRBV28 | TRBD1 | TRBJ1-1 | -
CASTPLADKNIQYF | TGTGCCAGCACCCCTCTAGCAGATAAAAACATTCAGTACTTC | TRBV5-4 | - | TRBJ2-4 | -
CASKTRGSGNTIYF | TGTGCCAGTAAAACCCGGGGGTCTGGAAACACCATATATTTT | TRBV19 | - | TRBJ1-3 | -
CASSLYGTVGNNEQFF | TGTGCCAGCAGCTTGTATGGGACAGTAGGAAACAATGAGCAGTTCTTC | TRBV5-4 | TRBD1 | TRBJ2-1 | -